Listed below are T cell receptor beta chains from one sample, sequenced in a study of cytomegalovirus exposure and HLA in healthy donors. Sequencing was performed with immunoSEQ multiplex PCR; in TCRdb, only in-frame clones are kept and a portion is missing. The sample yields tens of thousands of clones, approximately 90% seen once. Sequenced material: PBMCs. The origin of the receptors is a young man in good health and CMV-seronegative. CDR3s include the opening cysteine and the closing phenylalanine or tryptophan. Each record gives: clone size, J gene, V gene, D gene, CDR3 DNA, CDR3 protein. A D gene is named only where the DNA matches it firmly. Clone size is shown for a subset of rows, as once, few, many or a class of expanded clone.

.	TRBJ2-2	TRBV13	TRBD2	TGTGCCACCCGGCGAGGGACTAGCGGACACACCGGGGAGCTGTTTTTT	CATRRGTSGHTGELFF
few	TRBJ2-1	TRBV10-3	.	TGTGCCATCAGTGAGTCGGAAGGGAGCTACAATGAGCAGTTCTTC	CAISESEGSYNEQFF
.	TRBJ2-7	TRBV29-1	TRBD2	TGCAGCGTTGAAGTTGCGACTAGCGGGATCCGATCCTACGAGCAGTACTTC	CSVEVATSGIRSYEQYF
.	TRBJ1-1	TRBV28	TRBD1	TGTGCCAGCAGTTATACAGGGGGACGATTGAACACTGAAGCTTTCTTT	CASSYTGGRLNTEAFF
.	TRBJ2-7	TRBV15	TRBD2	TGTGCCACCGCTAGCGGGAGAAGCTCCTACGAGCAGTACTTC	CATASGRSSYEQYF
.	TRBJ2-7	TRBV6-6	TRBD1	TGTGCCAGCAGTGGTGGGACAGGGGGACTCGAGCAGTACTTC	CASSGGTGGLEQYF
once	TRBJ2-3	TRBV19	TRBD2	TGTGCCACCCTTCGGACTAGCGGGCCAAGCACAGATACGCAGTATTTT	CATLRTSGPSTDTQYF
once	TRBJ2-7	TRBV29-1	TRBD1	TGCAGCGCACGACAGGGGCCATCCTACGAGCAGTACTTC	CSARQGPSYEQYF
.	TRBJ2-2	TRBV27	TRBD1	TGTGCCAGCAGCGCGGACAGGGGACTCACCGGGGAGCTGTTTTTT	CASSADRGLTGELFF
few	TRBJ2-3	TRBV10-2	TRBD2	TGCGCCAGCAGGGGGAGCGGGAGGGGTTACCGGACAGATACGCAGTATTTT	CASRGSGRGYRTDTQYF
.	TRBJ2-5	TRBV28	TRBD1	TGTGCCAGCAGTGGCAGATACCCGGGACAGGGTGAGCAAGAGACCCAGTACTTC	CASSGRYPGQGEQETQYF
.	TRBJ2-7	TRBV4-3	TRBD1	TGCGCCAGCAGCCTCCGGGACAGGGGACACTACGAGCAGTACTTC	CASSLRDRGHYEQYF
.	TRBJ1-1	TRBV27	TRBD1	TGTGCCAGCAGTTTAGGAGACAGGGCGGGTTTCACTGAAGCTTTCTTT	CASSLGDRAGFTEAFF
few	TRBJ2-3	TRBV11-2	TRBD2	TGTGCCACCCAGCGGGAACTAACAGATACGCAGTATTTT	CATQRELTDTQYF
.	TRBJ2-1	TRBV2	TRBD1	TGTGCCTTTCTCTCCCAGGGGGATGATGGCAATGAGCAGTTCTTC	CAFLSQGDDGNEQFF
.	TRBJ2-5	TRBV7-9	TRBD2	TGTGCCAGCAACGGACTAGCGGGAGGGCCGGAGACCCAGTACTTC	CASNGLAGGPETQYF
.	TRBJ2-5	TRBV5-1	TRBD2	TGCGCCAGCAGCTTTGGCAGGGAGGGGACCCAGTACTTC	CASSFGREGTQYF
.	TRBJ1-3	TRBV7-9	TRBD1	TGTGCCAGCAGCGGGCAGACAGGGGGCTCTGGAAACACCATATATTTT	CASSGQTGGSGNTIYF
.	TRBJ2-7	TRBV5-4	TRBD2	TGTGCCAGCAGCTCGACTAGCCGGAGCGACGAGCAGTACTTC	CASSSTSRSDEQYF
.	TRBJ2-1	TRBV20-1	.	TGCAGTGCTAGCCAGCGGGAGCAGTTCTTC	CSASQREQFF
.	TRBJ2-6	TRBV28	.	TGTGCCAGCAGTTTAGAGCGGGACACTGGGGCCAACGTCCTGACTTTC	CASSLERDTGANVLTF
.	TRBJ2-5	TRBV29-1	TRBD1	TGCAGCGTTGCCAGGACAGGAAGCCAAGAGACCCAGTACTTC	CSVARTGSQETQYF
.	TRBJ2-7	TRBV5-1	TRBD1	TGCGCCAGCAGCGAGGGGACAGGGACCAAGTACGAGCAGTACTTC	CASSEGTGTKYEQYF
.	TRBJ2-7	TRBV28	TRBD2	TGTGCCAGCAGGGAATTCGCGGGGGCCTACGAGCAGTACTTC	CASREFAGAYEQYF
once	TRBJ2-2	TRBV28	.	TGTGCCAGCAGTTTGGGAGGGAACACCGGGGAGCTGTTTTTT	CASSLGGNTGELFF
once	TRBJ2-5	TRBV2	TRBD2	TGTGCCAGCAGTGAAGTGGTGGTAGCGGGAGATAGCCAAGAGACCCAGTACTTC	CASSEVVVAGDSQETQYF
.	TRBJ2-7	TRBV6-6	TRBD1	TGTGCCAGCAGTGGAACAGGGACAGTAGGTACCTACGAGCAGTACTTC	CASSGTGTVGTYEQYF
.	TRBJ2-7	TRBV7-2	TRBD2	TGTGCCAGCAGCTTAAACGCGGCGACTAGCGGGAGGACGGGCGAGCAGTACTTC	CASSLNAATSGRTGEQYF
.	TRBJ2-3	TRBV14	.	TGTGCCAGCAGCCAAGCAGGGGCGGCGCAGTATTTT	CASSQAGAAQYF
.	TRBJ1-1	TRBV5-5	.	TGTGCCAGCAGTTTCGGGGAGTCGTGGACTGAAGCTTTCTTT	CASSFGESWTEAFF
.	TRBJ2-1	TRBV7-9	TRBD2	TGTGCCAGCAGCTTAGTTCGGGAGGTCAATGAGCAGTTCTTC	CASSLVREVNEQFF
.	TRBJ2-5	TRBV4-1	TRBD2	TGCGCCAGCAGCCAAGAGGAACTAGCGGGCCAAGAGACCCAGTACTTC	CASSQEELAGQETQYF
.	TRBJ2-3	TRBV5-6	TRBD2	TGTGCCAGCAGCTTGGCCGCGGGACTAGAGGGAGATACGCAGTATTTT	CASSLAAGLEGDTQYF
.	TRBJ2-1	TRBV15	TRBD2	TGTGCCACCAGCAGAGCTTCCCCTCTAGCGGGACGAAATGAGCAGTTCTTC	CATSRASPLAGRNEQFF
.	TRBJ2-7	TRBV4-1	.	TGCGCCAGCAGCCAAGGGGGCGGGGTGGTGACCTACGAGCAGTACTTC	CASSQGGGVVTYEQYF
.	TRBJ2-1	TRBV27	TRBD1	TGTGCCAGCAGGATCGGGACAGCCCCTAGCTCCTACAATGAGCAGTTCTTC	CASRIGTAPSSYNEQFF
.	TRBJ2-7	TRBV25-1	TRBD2	TGTGCCAGCAGCCCGGGGGGGACTTCGGTCTACGAGCAGTACTTC	CASSPGGTSVYEQYF
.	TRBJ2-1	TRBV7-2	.	TGTGCCAGCAGCTTAGTTGCGAATGAGCAGTTCTTC	CASSLVANEQFF
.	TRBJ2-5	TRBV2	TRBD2	TGTGCCAGCGGCCGACTAGCGCAACAAGAGACCCAGTACTTC	CASGRLAQQETQYF
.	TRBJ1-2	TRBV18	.	TGTGCCAGCTCACCCTCTAATACTAACTATGGCTACACCTTC	CASSPSNTNYGYTF
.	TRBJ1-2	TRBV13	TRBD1	TGTGCCAGCAGCCCACTCCTAAAACAACAGGGGGACTATGGCTACACCTTC	CASSPLLKQQGDYGYTF
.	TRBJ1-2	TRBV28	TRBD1	TGTGCCAGCAGTCCGGGACAGCCGACGGGCTACACCTTC	CASSPGQPTGYTF
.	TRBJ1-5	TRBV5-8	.	TGTGCCAGCAGCTTGACTTATCAGCCCCAGCATTTT	CASSLTYQPQHF
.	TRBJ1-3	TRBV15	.	TGTGCCACCAGCAGAGAGGAGGTATTTGGAAACACCATATATTTT	CATSREEVFGNTIYF
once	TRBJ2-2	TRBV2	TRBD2	TGTGCCATTAGCGGGAGAGACACCGGGGAGCTGTTTTTT	CAISGRDTGELFF
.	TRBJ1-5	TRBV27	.	TGTGCCAGCAGTTTATCCGGAAGGGGGGGCGGCAATCAGCCCCAGCATTTT	CASSLSGRGGGNQPQHF
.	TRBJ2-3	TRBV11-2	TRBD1	TGTGCCAGCAGTTACCGGGACAGGGGCACAGATACGCAGTATTTT	CASSYRDRGTDTQYF
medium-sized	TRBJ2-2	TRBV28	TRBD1	TGTGCCAGCAGTGGACTGGACAGGGTGAGGGCCGGGGAGCTGTTTTTT	CASSGLDRVRAGELFF